This entry lists 13 T cell receptor beta chains sequenced from one sample in a study of T cells in narcolepsy. TCRdb's copy holds only in-frame clones and misses some; the assay was immunoSEQ multiplex PCR. Of fewer than 35,000 clones in the sample, roughly four fifths are singletons; the top ten hold 0.91%. Sample: CD45RA- memory CD4+ T cells from PBMCs. These receptors were obtained from a human donor with narcolepsy.

This sequence joins TRBV7-8 and TRBJ1-1, with 9 bases fitting TRBD1. The CDR3 consists of 12 residues. V trimming: 5 bases; J trimming: 9 bases; junction bases outside the gene matches: 4. Germline assignment: CDR1 SGHVS and CDR2 FQNEAQ. The CDR3, as DNA: TGTGCCAGCAGCCGGGACAGGGAAAAAGCTTTCTTT. Amino acids: CASSRDREKAFF.

This rearrangement joins TRBV7-2 to TRBJ2-5, with TRBD1 identical over 7 bases. The J call is doubtful: the DNA matches TRBJ2-7 better. Germline V CDR1 and CDR2: SGHTA, FQGNSA. This CDR3 spans 14 amino acids. CDR3 sequence: CASSPSTGRYEQYF. Written as DNA, the CDR3 is TGTGCCAGCAGCCCTTCGACAGGGCGGTACGAGCAGTACTTC.

In its sample, this clone was seen a few times. The V call is TRBV10-3, the J call TRBJ1-1; a weak D match, TRBD1 (6 bases). The ends were cut back, 1 base at V and 1 base at J, with 7 bases in the middle. The CDR3 has 14 residues. Germline loops: CDR1 ENHRY, CDR2 SYGVKD. The CDR3 sequence: CAISEYRENTEAFF. CDR3 nucleotide sequence: TGTGCCATCAGTGAGTACAGGGAGAACACTGAAGCTTTCTTT.

The chain couples TRBV6-5 to TRBJ2-5; TRBD1 matches at 7 bases. The CDR3 contains 13 residues. Germline CDR1 reads MNHEY; CDR2 reads SVGAGI. Trimming at V came to 6 bases and at J to 5 bases, leaving 6 bases not matched to a gene. CDR3 residues: CASSNRGTETQYF. CDR3 bases: TGTGCCAGCAGCAACAGGGGAACGGAGACCCAGTACTTC.

This clone showed up just a few times. The chain is built from TRBV30 and TRBJ2-7; D call uncertain. The CDR3 has 12 residues. CDR1 and CDR2 from the germline V gene are GTSNPN and SVGIG (reference sequence). V gave up 7 bases and J gave up 4 bases, with 14 bases separating them. CDR3 nucleotide sequence: TGTGCCTTTTCAGTTCTCGGATACGAGCAGTACTTC. Translation: CAFSVLGYEQYF.

The chain uses TRBV7-3 and TRBJ2-1; 13 nucleotides align to TRBD2. The CDR3 spans 19 residues. The germline V gene has CDR1 SGHTA and CDR2 FQGTGA. J gave up 2 bases and V 3 bases, and 10 bases lay outside the gene matches. CDR3 in DNA: TGTGCCAGCAGCTTCCAGTTACCGGGACTAGCGGGGACCTACAATGAGCAGTTCTTC. Translation: CASSFQLPGLAGTYNEQFF.

This chain's CDR3 is CASSPTENTEAFF. The CDR3 coding sequence is TGTGCCAGCTCCCCGACAGAGAACACTGAAGCTTTCTTT. This rearrangement joins TRBV18 to TRBJ1-1; possibly TRBD1 for D (5 bases). The length of the CDR3 is 13 residues. V was cut by 6 bases and J by 1 base, with 9 bases left in between. Germline V gene data show CDR1 as KGHSH and CDR2 as LQKENI.

The CDR3 DNA follows: TGTGCCAGCAGCATCAGGGAGGGCGAGCAGTACTTC. Translated: CASSIREGEQYF. The J gene is TRBJ2-7, the V gene TRBV7-9; the match to TRBD2 covers 7 bases. Trimming removed 5 bases from V and 6 bases from J; junction bases left unmatched: 4. Per germline, CDR1 SEHNR and CDR2 FQNEAQ (reference sequence). The CDR3 is made up of 12 amino acids.

This sequence joins TRBV5-1 and TRBJ2-2; TRBD1 is a possible D gene (6 bases). Trimming removed 1 base from V and 1 base from J, with 17 bases in between. CDR3 length: 18 amino acids. The germline V gene has CDR1 SGHRS and CDR2 YFSETQ. CDR3 region: CASSLTLTGVQNTGELFF. Written as DNA, the CDR3 is TGCGCCAGCAGCTTGACGCTGACAGGAGTACAGAACACCGGGGAGCTGTTTTTT. The complete variable domain, with remaining parts taken from reference TRBV5-1 and TRBJ2-2, reads KAGVTQTPRYLIKTRGQQVTLSCSPISGHRSVSWYQQTPGQGLQFLFEYFSETQRNKGNFPGRFSGRQFSNSRSEMNVSTLELGDSALYLCASSLTLTGVQNTGELFFGEGSRLTVL.

The chain recombines TRBV6-6 with TRBJ2-7; TRBD2 agrees at 8 bases. Trimming took 8 bases from V and 2 from J; bases not matched to a gene: 5. This CDR3 contains 13 residues. In germline, CDR1 is MNHNY, CDR2 SVGAGI (reference sequence). The CDR3, as DNA: TGTGCCAGCCAGAGCGGGGGAACCTACGAGCAGTACTTC. It is translated as CASQSGGTYEQYF.

This sequence joins TRBV7-2 and TRBJ2-1; 8 bases line up with TRBD1. Germline V gene lookup returns CDR1 SGHTA and CDR2 FQGNSA. The length of the CDR3 is 16 residues. The V segment lost 1 base and the J segment 4 bases; nucleotides outside the gene matches: 6. CDR3: CASSLDRGKGYNEQFF. DNA of the CDR3: TGTGCCAGCAGCTTAGACAGGGGGAAGGGGTACAATGAGCAGTTCTTC. The full variable domain, its missing parts supplied by reference TRBV7-2 and TRBJ2-1, is GAGVSQSPSNKVTEKGKDVELRCDPISGHTALYWYRQSLGQGLEFLIYFQGNSAPDKSGLPSDRFSAERTGGSVSTLTIQRTQQEDSAVYLCASSLDRGKGYNEQFFGPGTRLTVL.

The J gene is TRBJ1-1, the V gene TRBV5-1; D possibly corresponds to TRBD1 (6 bases). V was shortened by 1 base and J by 4 bases, with 11 bases between the two germline ends. Per germline, CDR1 SGHRS and CDR2 YFSETQ. The CDR3 has 14 residues. The CDR3 region has the DNA TGCGCCAGCAGCTTGAGTGGGGGGCTCACTGAAGCTTTCTTT. This translates into CASSLSGGLTEAFF.

The chain has TRBV4-3 and TRBJ2-4, with D possibly called TRBD1 or TRBD2 (6 bases each). V dropped 0 bases and J dropped 3 bases, with 15 bases sitting between them. CDR1 LGHNA and CDR2 YSLEER come from the germline V gene. This CDR3 comprises 17 residues. The DNA for the CDR3 is TGCGCCAGCAGCCAAGAGAGGGGGGCTTTGGGCAAAAACATTCAGTACTTC. Protein product: CASSQERGALGKNIQYF.